The 29 T cell receptor beta chains below all came from one sample that was sequenced in a study of post-analysis software for immune sequencing data. No antigens are known for them. Unique-molecular-identifier-tagged TCR beta cDNA libraries were used. MiXCR was run by TCRdb on the PCR reads, yielding one entry per CDR3 protein. The data show hundreds of thousands of distinct CDR3 sequences, about 32% seen once. Study-wide results and limits: Included in a set of roughly five TRBV segments more frequent in patients than controls were TRBV5-6, TRBV5-1 and TRBV20-1.

Sequenced: blood. The receptors stem from a girl aged 5 to 17 with multiple sclerosis.

This clonotype was counted only a few times. The chain employs TRBV5-1 and TRBJ2-3, with TRBD2 matching over 13 bases. Trimming at V came to 4 bases and at J to 2 bases, leaving 4 bases not matched to a gene. The CDR3 runs 16 residues. The V gene's germline CDR1 is SGHRS and CDR2 YFSETQ. The CDR3 nucleotides read TGCGCCAGCAGCCCGACTAGCGGGGGGACCACAGATACGCAGTATTTT. Protein sequence: CASSPTSGGTTDTQYF.

This rearrangement joins TRBV29-1 to TRBJ1-1, with a possible D match to TRBD1 (6 bases). The CDR3 length is 14 residues. CDR1 and CDR2 (germline): SQVTM, ANQGSEA. Trimming cost V 7 bases and J 1 base, with 16 bases left between them. The CDR3 DNA sequence: TGCAGCGCAAAAGCCGGGACACCGAACACTGAAGCTTTCTTT. Protein sequence: CSAKAGTPNTEAFF.

This clonotype was counted between two and nine times. The chain links TRBV7-2 to TRBJ1-2; D perhaps matches TRBD1 (5 bases). The CDR3 is made up of 15 amino acids. Germline lookup yields CDR1 SGHTA and CDR2 FQGNSA. Trimming shortened V by 5 bases and J by 7 bases, and 20 bases separated the two germline ends. CDR3 DNA: TGTGCCAGCAGCCCGTATCGGGGGGATTATAGTGGCTACACCTTC. This encodes CASSPYRGDYSGYTF.

V is TRBV29-1 and J is TRBJ1-2; D not certain. V shed 7 bases and J shed 3 bases, with 15 bases lying between them. Germline CDR1 and CDR2: SQVTM and ANQGSEA. The CDR3 contains 13 residues. The CDR3 sequence: CSADKGLDYGYTF. CDR3 nucleotide sequence: TGCAGCGCTGACAAAGGGCTCGACTATGGCTACACCTTC.

This clonotype was counted between two and nine times. The V and J genes are TRBV3-1 and TRBJ2-5; 10 bases map to TRBD2. The CDR3 length is 16 residues. CDR1 and CDR2 from the germline V gene are LGHDT and YNNKEL (reference sequence). V dropped 0 bases and J dropped 5; count of bases not matched to a gene: 6. The CDR3 protein is CASSQDWASGGETQYF. The CDR3 nucleotides are TGTGCCAGCAGCCAAGATTGGGCTAGCGGGGGTGAGACCCAGTACTTC.

V and J are TRBV29-1 and TRBJ2-7; tentatively, D is TRBD2 (6 bases). Trimming cost V 5 bases and J 5 bases, with 28 bases left between them. CDR1 is SQVTM, CDR2 ANQGSEA, per germline. CDR3 length: 17 residues. In nucleotides, the CDR3 is TGCAGCGTTTCGGGACTGCTTACCGGTGCGGGAATCCACGAGCAGTACTTC. Its protein is CSVSGLLTGAGIHEQYF.

This chain connects TRBV28 to TRBJ1-4; 9 bases line up with TRBD1. The germline CDR1 and CDR2 sequences are MDHEN and SYDVKM. This CDR3 is 16 amino acids long. Unmatched junction bases numbered 11, after V lost 4 bases and J lost 8 bases. The CDR3 coding sequence is TGTGCCAGCAGTTCCTTTAGCGGGACAGGGATGGAAAAACTGTTTTTT. Amino acids: CASSSFSGTGMEKLFF.

There are a few counts of this clonotype. The chain couples TRBV7-2 to TRBJ2-7, with D hard to call. CDR3 length: 11 residues. V was pared by 3 bases and J by 4 bases, with 4 bases between. Germline V lookup: CDR1 SGHTA, CDR2 FQGNSA. Here the CDR3 DNA reads TGTGCCAGCAGCTTCTATTACGAGCAGTACTTC. Translated, it gives CASSFYYEQYF.

This sequence joins TRBV7-9 and TRBJ2-6; D uncertain. Germline CDR1 and CDR2: SEHNR and FQNEAQ (reference sequence). The V gene lost 3 bases and the J gene lost 0 bases, with 18 bases spanning the gap. The CDR3 consists of 19 residues. The CDR3 spells CASSLSRLGGTSGANVLTF. For the CDR3, the DNA is TGTGCCAGCAGCTTGTCGAGGTTGGGCGGCACCTCTGGGGCCAACGTCCTGACTTTC.

V and J are TRBV9 and TRBJ2-7, with D maybe TRBD1 (6 bases). This CDR3 comprises 14 residues. With 0 bases removed from V and 4 bases from J, the gap between germline ends came to 11 bases. Germline V gene lookup returns CDR1 SGDLS and CDR2 YYNGEE. The CDR3 loop reads CASSVGTGNYEQYF. Written as DNA, the CDR3 is TGTGCCAGCAGCGTAGGTACAGGGAATTACGAGCAGTACTTC.

This clonotype has a handful of counts. The rearrangement joins TRBV15 to TRBJ2-3; a possible D gene is TRBD1 (6 bases). CDR1 and CDR2 from the germline V gene are LNHNV and YYDKDF (reference sequence). Trimming cost V 3 bases and J 2 bases, with 12 bases left between them. The CDR3 has 15 amino acids. Written as DNA, the CDR3 is TGTGCCACCAGCAGGGCAGGACAGTTCACAGATACGCAGTATTTT. This gives the protein CATSRAGQFTDTQYF.

The table lists this clonotype with many counts. The chain combines TRBV10-3 with TRBJ2-1; D unresolved. Trimming pared 0 bases from V and 7 bases from J, leaving 13 bases between. There are 15 residues in the CDR3. Germline assignment: CDR1 ENHRY and CDR2 SYGVKD. The CDR3 protein is CAISESGVVENEQFF. The CDR3 DNA reads TGTGCCATCAGTGAGTCTGGGGTTGTGGAGAATGAGCAGTTCTTC.

This clonotype showed up just once. This chain uses TRBV3-1 with TRBJ1-1, with D unclear. CDR3 length: 17 amino acids. The V gene lost 4 bases and the J gene lost 7 bases, with 25 bases spanning the gap. The germline V gene encodes CDR1 LGHDT and CDR2 YNNKEL (reference sequence). CDR3 sequence reads: CASSRHPPTVSLGEAFF. CDR3 nucleotide sequence: TGTGCCAGCAGCCGTCACCCCCCAACGGTTTCCCTGGGTGAAGCTTTCTTT.

This clonotype occurred a few times. The CDR3 loop reads CASSEIHSNQPQHF. CDR3 nucleotides: TGTGCCAGCAGCGAAATACATAGCAATCAGCCCCAGCATTTT. This chain joins TRBV5-6 and TRBJ1-5; D is uncertain. CDR1 is SGHDT and CDR2 is YYEEEE in the germline V gene. The CDR3 loop spans 14 amino acids. Trimming removed 4 bases at V and 0 bases at J, with 8 bases between.

The V and J genes are TRBV5-1 and TRBJ2-7, with 7 bases fitting TRBD1. V lost 7 bases, J lost 5 bases, and 12 bases stayed unmatched. The germline CDR1 and CDR2 sequences are SGHRS and YFSETQ. The length of the CDR3 is 14 residues. CDR3 residues: CASAKTGFEDEQYF. CDR3 bases: TGCGCCAGCGCAAAGACAGGGTTTGAGGACGAGCAGTACTTC.

This chain uses TRBV20-1 with TRBJ2-2; D is uncertain. The germline gives CDR1 DFQATT, CDR2 SNEGSKA (reference sequence). This CDR3 is 13 amino acids long. Trimming took off 6 bases at V and 4 bases at J, with 12 bases between the two ends. CDR3 DNA sequence: TGCAGTGCAGCCCAGCTACTCACCGGGGAGCTGTTTTTT. Protein sequence: CSAAQLLTGELFF.

The chain uses TRBV7-9 and TRBJ1-2; D gene uncertain. Per germline, CDR1 SEHNR and CDR2 FQNEAQ (reference sequence). The CDR3 is made up of 16 amino acids. The V and J ends lost 1 base and 0 bases respectively, with 12 bases between them. The CDR3 protein is CASSLVEVTANYGYTF. The CDR3 DNA reads as TGTGCCAGCAGCTTAGTCGAGGTTACAGCTAACTATGGCTACACCTTC.

The chain joins TRBV7-9 to TRBJ2-1; 7 bases line up with TRBD1. CDR1 and CDR2 from the germline V gene are SEHNR and FQNEAQ (reference sequence). CDR3 length: 15 amino acids. V shed 2 bases, J shed 2 bases, and the junction held 3 bases outside the gene matches. The CDR3 region has the DNA TGTGCCAGCAGCTTATCCACAGGGGCCTACAATGAGCAGTTCTTC. It codes for CASSLSTGAYNEQFF.

This rearrangement joins TRBV2 to TRBJ2-7; possibly TRBD2 for D (5 bases). V dropped 5 bases and J dropped 4 bases, with 18 bases sitting between them. CDR3 length: 15 amino acids. Germline CDR1 reads SNHLY; CDR2 reads FYNNEI. CDR3 nucleotide sequence: TGTGCCAGCAGTAAAACCGGGATCCTGGCGTACGAGCAGTACTTC. Protein product: CASSKTGILAYEQYF.

Concerning this clonotype itself: A read error may explain this, as a much larger clone is one base away. The chain links TRBV10-1 to TRBJ2-1; TRBD2 matches at 8 bases. Germline trimming cut 6 bases from V and 6 bases from J; bases unmatched to any gene: 7. Germline values: CDR1 WNHNN, CDR2 SYGVQD (reference sequence). The CDR3 is 14 residues long. CDR3 sequence reads: CASSTGLVSNEQFF. In DNA, the CDR3 is TGCGCCAGCAGCACGGGACTAGTGAGCAATGAGCAGTTCTTC.

The chain combines TRBV7-8 with TRBJ2-7; the match to TRBD2 covers 8 bases. This CDR3 region has 14 residues. V shed 3 bases and J 7 bases; nucleotides not matched to a gene: 8. CDR1 and CDR2 from the germline V gene are SGHVS and FQNEAQ. The CDR3 loop reads CASSFPVAGWEQYF. In DNA, the CDR3 is TGTGCCAGCAGCTTCCCCGTAGCGGGGTGGGAGCAGTACTTC.

This clonotype was observed a handful of times. The V and J genes are TRBV20-1 and TRBJ2-3; the D gene is possibly TRBD2 (6 bases). Germline V gene data show CDR1 as DFQATT and CDR2 as SNEGSKA (reference sequence). The CDR3 runs 15 residues. V lost 5 bases, J lost 0 bases, and 15 bases lay in between. CDR3 protein: CSAVLAPTSTDTQYF. DNA for the CDR3: TGCAGTGCTGTACTAGCACCGACTAGCACAGATACGCAGTATTTT.

In this sample, this clonotype turned up once. The rearrangement links TRBV19 to TRBJ1-6; unclear D gene. In germline, CDR1 is LNHDA, CDR2 SQIVND (reference sequence). The CDR3 contains 17 residues. V shed 6 bases and J shed 3 bases, with 18 bases lying between them. The CDR3 loop reads CASRDPSSKGYNSPLHF. In nucleotides, the CDR3 is TGTGCCAGTAGGGACCCCTCCTCGAAGGGCTATAATTCACCCCTCCACTTT.

Points on this clonotype: A much larger clonotype is one base distant, so this may be a read error. The rearrangement joins TRBV25-1 to TRBJ2-5; D uncertain. Trimming removed 4 bases from V and 2 bases from J, with 14 bases in between. Looked up from germline, CDR1 is MGHDK and CDR2 is SYGVNS. This CDR3 is built from 15 residues. The CDR3 region is CASSGLDGTQETQYF. CDR3 DNA: TGTGCCAGCAGTGGGTTGGACGGCACTCAAGAGACCCAGTACTTC. Full variable domain (missing parts from reference TRBV25-1 and TRBJ2-5): EADIYQTPRYLVIGTGKKITLECSQTMGHDKMYWYQQDPGMELHLIHYSYGVNSTEKGDLSSESTVSRIRTEHFPLTLESARPSHTSQYLCASSGLDGTQETQYFGPGTRLLVL.

In this sample, this clonotype turned up a few times. The rearrangement uses TRBV14 and TRBJ1-2; weak D call: TRBD1 (6 bases). Germline CDR1 is SGHDN and CDR2 is FVKESK. CDR3 length: 12 amino acids. V lost 5 bases and J 4 bases, leaving 8 bases between the germline ends. The CDR3 coding sequence is TGTGCCAGCAGCGGGGGCGCCTATGGCTACACCTTC. Protein: CASSGGAYGYTF.

In this sample, this clonotype turned up a few times. V and J are TRBV5-5 and TRBJ1-4; D unclear. Germline V gene sequence: CDR1 SGHKS, CDR2 YYEKEE (reference sequence). The length of the CDR3 is 14 residues. Trimming took 4 bases from V and 8 from J, leaving 15 bases between them. The CDR3 nucleotides are TGTGCCAGCAGCCATCCCCGGTTTGAGGAAAAACTGTTTTTT. This gives the protein CASSHPRFEEKLFF. Based on the CDR3 plus reference TRBV5-5 and TRBJ1-4, the full variable domain is DAGVTQSPTHLIKTRGQQVTLRCSPISGHKSVSWYQQVLGQGPQFIFQYYEKEERGRGNFPDRFSARQFPNYSSELNVNALLLGDSALYLCASSHPRFEEKLFFGSGTQLSVL.

V and J are TRBV7-2 and TRBJ2-3; D is unresolved. The length of the CDR3 is 13 residues. Germline CDR1 SGHTA, CDR2 FQGNSA. With 1 base removed from V and 3 bases from J, the gap between germline ends came to 5 bases. The CDR3 protein is CASSLVYTDTQYF. DNA for the CDR3: TGTGCCAGCAGCTTAGTTTATACAGATACGCAGTATTTT.

This clonotype was detected once. J is TRBJ1-1 and V is TRBV7-8; 8 positions match TRBD1. The CDR3 loop spans 16 amino acids. The J segment lost 4 bases and the V segment lost 0 bases, leaving 7 bases of the junction unmatched. CDR1 is SGHVS, CDR2 FQNEAQ, per germline. The CDR3 reads CASSLAIQGAPTEAFF. CDR3 bases: TGTGCCAGCAGCTTAGCGATCCAGGGGGCGCCCACTGAAGCTTTCTTT.

Notes on this clonotype: A much larger clone sits a single nucleotide away, making a read error possible. The chain uses TRBV7-6 and TRBJ2-1; a possible D gene is TRBD2 (6 bases). CDR1 and CDR2 from the germline V gene are SGHVS and FNYEAQ. This CDR3 has 15 amino acids. Here the CDR3 reads CVSSRDSSSYNEQFF. The DNA of the CDR3 is TGTGTCAGCAGCCGGGACTCCAGCTCCTACAATGAGCAGTTCTTC.